The source of this T cell receptor (beta chain) is a study of human T cells and chemical hapten exposure. Looking at the study overall: Yields of TCR per sample differed, chiefly owing to small differences in pooled library volume.

The library tagged individual cDNA molecules with unique molecular identifiers. Via MiXCR, TCRdb re-called the RACE reads, giving one row per CDR3 protein. The sample has under 450,000 distinct CDR3 sequences; 4.8% are singletons. The CDR3 has 15 amino acids. The germline V gene has CDR1 SGHRS and CDR2 YFSETQ. Trimming took off 0 bases at V and 4 bases at J, with 14 bases between the two ends. Regarding time point: patch test 1, 2 weeks after DPC sensitization. The sample's treatment: therapeutic diphenylcyclopropenone sensitization with weekly scalp DPC. This material consisted of whole blood, taken in connection with sensitization to the hapten diphenylcyclopropenone (DPC). The origin of this receptor is a woman aged 50 to 60 with alopecia areata. Some clones in this sample may be carry-over from other donors' samples. V gene TRBV5-1 combines with J gene TRBJ2-7; D is perhaps TRBD2 (5 bases). CDR3 amino acids: CASSLDGEGLYEQYF. The CDR3 DNA follows: TGCGCCAGCAGCTTGGACGGGGAAGGGTTGTACGAGCAGTACTTC.